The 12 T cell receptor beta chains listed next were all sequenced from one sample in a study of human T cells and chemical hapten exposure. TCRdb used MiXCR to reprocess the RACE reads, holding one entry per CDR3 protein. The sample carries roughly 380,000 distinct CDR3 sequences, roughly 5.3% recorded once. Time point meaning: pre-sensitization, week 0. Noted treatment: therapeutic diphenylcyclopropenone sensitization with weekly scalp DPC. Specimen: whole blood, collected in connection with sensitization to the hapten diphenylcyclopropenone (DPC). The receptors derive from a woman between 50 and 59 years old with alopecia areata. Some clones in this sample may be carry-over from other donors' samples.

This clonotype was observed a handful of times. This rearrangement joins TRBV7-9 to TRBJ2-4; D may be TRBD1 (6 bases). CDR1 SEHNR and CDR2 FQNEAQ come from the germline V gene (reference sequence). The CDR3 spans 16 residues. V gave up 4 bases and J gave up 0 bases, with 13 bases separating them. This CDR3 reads CASSSTGPVAKNIQYF. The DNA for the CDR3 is TGTGCCAGCAGCTCAACAGGGCCGGTAGCCAAAAACATTCAGTACTTC.

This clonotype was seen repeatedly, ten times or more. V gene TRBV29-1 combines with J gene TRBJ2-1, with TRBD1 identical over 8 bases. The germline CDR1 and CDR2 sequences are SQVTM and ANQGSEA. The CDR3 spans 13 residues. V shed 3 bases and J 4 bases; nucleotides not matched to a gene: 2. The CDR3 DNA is TGCAGCGTTGAGTGGGACAGGTACAATGAGCAGTTCTTC. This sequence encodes CSVEWDRYNEQFF.

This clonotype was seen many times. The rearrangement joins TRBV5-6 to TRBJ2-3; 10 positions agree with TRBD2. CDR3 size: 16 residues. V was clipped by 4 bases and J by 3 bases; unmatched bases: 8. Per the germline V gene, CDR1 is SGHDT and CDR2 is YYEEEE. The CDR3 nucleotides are TGTGCCAGCAGCATAAGCGGGGGGGCAAGGACAGATACGCAGTATTTT. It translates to CASSISGGARTDTQYF.

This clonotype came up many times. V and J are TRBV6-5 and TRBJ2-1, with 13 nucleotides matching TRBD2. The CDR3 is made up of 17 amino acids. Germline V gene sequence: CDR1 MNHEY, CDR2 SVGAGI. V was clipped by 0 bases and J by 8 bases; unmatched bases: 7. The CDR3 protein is CASSYSGLAGSIDEQFF. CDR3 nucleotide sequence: TGTGCCAGCAGTTACTCGGGACTAGCGGGATCTATCGATGAGCAGTTCTTC.

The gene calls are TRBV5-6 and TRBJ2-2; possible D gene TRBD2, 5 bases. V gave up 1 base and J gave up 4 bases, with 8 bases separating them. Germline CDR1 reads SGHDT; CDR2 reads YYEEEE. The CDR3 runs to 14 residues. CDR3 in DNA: TGTGCCAGCAGCTTGTCCGGACTCACCGGGGAGCTGTTTTTT. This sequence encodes CASSLSGLTGELFF.

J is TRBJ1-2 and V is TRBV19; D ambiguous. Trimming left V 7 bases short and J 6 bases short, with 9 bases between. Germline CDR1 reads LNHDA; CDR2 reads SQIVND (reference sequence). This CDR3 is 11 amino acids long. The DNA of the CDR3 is TGTGCCAGTATGGTGCGGGATGGCTACACCTTC. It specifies CASMVRDGYTF. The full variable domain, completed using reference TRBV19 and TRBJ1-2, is DGGITQSPKYLFRKEGQNVTLSCEQNLNHDAMYWYRQDPGQGLRLIYYSQIVNDFQKGDIAEGYSVSREKKESFPLTVTSAQKNPTAFYLCASMVRDGYTFGSGTRLTVV.

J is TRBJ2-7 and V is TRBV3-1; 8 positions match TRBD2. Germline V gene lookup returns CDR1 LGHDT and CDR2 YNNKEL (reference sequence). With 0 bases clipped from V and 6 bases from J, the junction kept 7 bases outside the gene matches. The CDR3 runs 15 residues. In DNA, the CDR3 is TGTGCCAGCAGCCAAGATACTGCGGGGGGAACCGAGCAGTACTTC. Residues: CASSQDTAGGTEQYF.

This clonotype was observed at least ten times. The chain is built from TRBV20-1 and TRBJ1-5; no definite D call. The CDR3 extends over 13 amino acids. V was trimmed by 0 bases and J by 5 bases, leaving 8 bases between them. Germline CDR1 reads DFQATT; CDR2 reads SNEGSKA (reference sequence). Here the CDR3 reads CSARDLGDQPQHF. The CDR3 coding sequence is TGCAGTGCTAGAGATCTGGGAGATCAGCCCCAGCATTTT.

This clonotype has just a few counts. In DNA, the CDR3 is TGTGCCAGCAGCCCGAGCCTTAATCAGCCCCAGCATTTT. Its protein product is CASSPSLNQPQHF. The chain has TRBV4-2 and TRBJ1-5; unclear D gene. The V end lost 4 bases, the J end lost 4 bases, and 8 bases lay between the germline ends. The germline gives CDR1 LGHNA, CDR2 YNFKEQ. This CDR3 contains 13 residues.

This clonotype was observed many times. DNA of the CDR3: TGCAGCGTTGAAAATAGAGGACAGTCCTACGAGCAGTACTTC. Translation gives CSVENRGQSYEQYF. The chain has TRBV29-1 and TRBJ2-7; the D gene is possibly TRBD1 (6 bases). V was cut by 2 bases and J by 1 base, with 12 bases left in between. CDR3 length: 14 residues. CDR1 is SQVTM, CDR2 ANQGSEA, per germline.

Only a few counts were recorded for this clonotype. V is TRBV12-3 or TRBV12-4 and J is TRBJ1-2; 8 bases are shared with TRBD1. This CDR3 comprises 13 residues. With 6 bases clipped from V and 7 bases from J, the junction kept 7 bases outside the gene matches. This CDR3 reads CASSSDRGTGYTF. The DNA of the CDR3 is TGTGCCAGCAGCTCAGACAGGGGTACTGGCTACACCTTC.

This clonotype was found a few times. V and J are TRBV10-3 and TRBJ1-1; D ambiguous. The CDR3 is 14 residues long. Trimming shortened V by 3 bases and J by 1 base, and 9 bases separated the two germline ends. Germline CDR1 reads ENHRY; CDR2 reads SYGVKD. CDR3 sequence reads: CAISERQTNTEAFF. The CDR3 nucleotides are TGTGCCATCAGTGAAAGACAAACGAACACTGAAGCTTTCTTT.